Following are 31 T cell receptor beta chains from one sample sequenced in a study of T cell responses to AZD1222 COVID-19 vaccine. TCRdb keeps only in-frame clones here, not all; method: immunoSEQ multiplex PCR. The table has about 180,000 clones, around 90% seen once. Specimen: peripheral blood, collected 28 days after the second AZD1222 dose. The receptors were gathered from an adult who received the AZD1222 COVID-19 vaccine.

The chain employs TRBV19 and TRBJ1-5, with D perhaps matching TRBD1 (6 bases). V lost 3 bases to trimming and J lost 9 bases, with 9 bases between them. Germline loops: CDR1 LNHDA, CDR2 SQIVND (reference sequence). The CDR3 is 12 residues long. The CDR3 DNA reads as TGTGCCAGTAGTATGCAGGGGCCGCCCCAGCATTTT. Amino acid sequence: CASSMQGPPQHF.

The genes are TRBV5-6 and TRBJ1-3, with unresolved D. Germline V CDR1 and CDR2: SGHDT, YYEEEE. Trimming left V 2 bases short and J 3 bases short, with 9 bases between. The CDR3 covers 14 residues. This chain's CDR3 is CASSFGYSGNTIYF. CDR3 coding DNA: TGTGCCAGCAGCTTCGGTTACAGTGGAAACACCATATATTTT.

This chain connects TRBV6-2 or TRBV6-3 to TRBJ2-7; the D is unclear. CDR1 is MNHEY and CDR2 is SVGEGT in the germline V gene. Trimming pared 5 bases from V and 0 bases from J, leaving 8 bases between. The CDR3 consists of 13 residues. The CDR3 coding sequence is TGTGCCAGCAGTATTACCACCTCCTACGAGCAGTACTTC. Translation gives CASSITTSYEQYF.

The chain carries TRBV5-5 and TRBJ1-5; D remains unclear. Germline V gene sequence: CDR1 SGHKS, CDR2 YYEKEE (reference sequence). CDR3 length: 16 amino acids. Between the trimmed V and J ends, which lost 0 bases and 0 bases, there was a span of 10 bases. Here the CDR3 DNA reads TGTGCCAGCAGCTTGGTCTGGGGTGGTAGCAATCAGCCCCAGCATTTT. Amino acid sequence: CASSLVWGGSNQPQHF.

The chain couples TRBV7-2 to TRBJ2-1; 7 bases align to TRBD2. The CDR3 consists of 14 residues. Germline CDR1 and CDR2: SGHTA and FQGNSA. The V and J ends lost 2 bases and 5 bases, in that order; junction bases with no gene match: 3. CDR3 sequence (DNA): TGTGCCAGCAGCTTAAGCGGGGCAAACAATGAGCAGTTCTTC. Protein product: CASSLSGANNEQFF.

CDR3 sequence: CASSPGTGKAFF. For the CDR3, the DNA is TGTGCCAGCAGCCCCGGGACAGGGAAAGCTTTCTTT. The chain employs TRBV28 and TRBJ1-1, with 9 positions matching TRBD1. This CDR3 comprises 12 residues. The V gene's germline CDR1 is MDHEN and CDR2 SYDVKM. Unmatched junction bases numbered 5, after V lost 6 bases and J lost 9 bases.

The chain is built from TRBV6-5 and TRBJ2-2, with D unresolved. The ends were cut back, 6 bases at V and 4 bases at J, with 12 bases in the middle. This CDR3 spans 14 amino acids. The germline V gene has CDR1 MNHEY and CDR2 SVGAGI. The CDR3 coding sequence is TGTGCCAGCAGGGGAATGGGCGGCACCGGGGAGCTGTTTTTT. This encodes CASRGMGGTGELFF.

The chain's CDR3 is CASSQSLAGGREQYF. CDR3 DNA sequence: TGTGCCAGCAGCCAGTCACTAGCGGGGGGGCGTGAGCAGTACTTC. The V call is TRBV7-6, the J call TRBJ2-7, with 13 nucleotides matching TRBD2. The trim removed 5 bases at V and 7 bases at J, leaving 8 bases unmatched. The CDR3 has 15 amino acids. The germline V gene encodes CDR1 SGHVS and CDR2 FNYEAQ.

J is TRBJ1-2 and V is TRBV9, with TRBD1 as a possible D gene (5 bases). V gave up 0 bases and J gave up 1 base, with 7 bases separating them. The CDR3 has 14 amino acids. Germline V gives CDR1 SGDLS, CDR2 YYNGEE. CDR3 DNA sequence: TGTGCCAGCAGCGTAGATCAGGGTAACTATGGCTACACCTTC. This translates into CASSVDQGNYGYTF.

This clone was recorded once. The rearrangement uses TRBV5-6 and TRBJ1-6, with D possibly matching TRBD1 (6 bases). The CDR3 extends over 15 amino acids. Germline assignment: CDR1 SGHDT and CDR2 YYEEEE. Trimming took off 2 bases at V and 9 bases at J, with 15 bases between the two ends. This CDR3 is CASSLQGREGSPLHF. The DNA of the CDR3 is TGTGCCAGCAGCTTACAGGGAAGGGAAGGTTCACCCCTCCACTTT.

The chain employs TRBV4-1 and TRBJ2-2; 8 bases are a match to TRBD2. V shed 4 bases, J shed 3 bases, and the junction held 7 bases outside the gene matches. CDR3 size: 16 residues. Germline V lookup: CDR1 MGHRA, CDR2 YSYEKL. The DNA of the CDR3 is TGCGCCAGCAGCCCCCGGGAGGGCGCGGACACCGGGGAGCTGTTTTTT. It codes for CASSPREGADTGELFF.

The CDR3 spells CASSLEPNTGELFF. The DNA of the CDR3 is TGTGCCAGCAGCTTAGAACCCAACACCGGGGAGCTGTTTTTT. This chain uses TRBV11-3 with TRBJ2-2; D is unclear. The CDR3 runs 14 residues. Germline CDR1 is SGHNT and CDR2 is YENEEA. V lost 0 bases, J lost 2 bases, and 4 bases lay in between. Using reference TRBV11-3 and TRBJ2-2 for the parts outside the CDR3, the full variable domain is EAGVVQSPRYKIIEKKQPVAFWCNPISGHNTLYWYLQNLGQGPELLIRYENEEAVDDSQLPKDRFSAERLKGVDSTLKIQPAELGDSAVYLCASSLEPNTGELFFGEGSRLTVL.

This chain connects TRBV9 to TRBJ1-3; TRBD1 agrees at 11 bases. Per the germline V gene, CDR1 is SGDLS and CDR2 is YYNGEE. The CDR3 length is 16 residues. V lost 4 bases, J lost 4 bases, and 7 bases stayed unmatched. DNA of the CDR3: TGTGCCAGCAGCAAACGGACAGGGGGCGACGGAAACACCATATATTTT. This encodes CASSKRTGGDGNTIYF.

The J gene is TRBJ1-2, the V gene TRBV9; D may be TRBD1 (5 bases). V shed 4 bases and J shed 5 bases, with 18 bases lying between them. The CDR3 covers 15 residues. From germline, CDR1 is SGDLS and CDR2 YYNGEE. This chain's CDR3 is CASSPRTSRDYGYTF. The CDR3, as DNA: TGTGCCAGCAGCCCCAGGACAAGTCGGGATTATGGCTACACCTTC.

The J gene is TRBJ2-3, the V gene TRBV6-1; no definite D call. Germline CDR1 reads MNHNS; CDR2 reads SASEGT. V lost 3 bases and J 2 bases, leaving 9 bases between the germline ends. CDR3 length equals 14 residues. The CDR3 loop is CASSDQDYTDTQYF. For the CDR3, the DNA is TGTGCCAGCAGTGACCAGGATTACACAGATACGCAGTATTTT.

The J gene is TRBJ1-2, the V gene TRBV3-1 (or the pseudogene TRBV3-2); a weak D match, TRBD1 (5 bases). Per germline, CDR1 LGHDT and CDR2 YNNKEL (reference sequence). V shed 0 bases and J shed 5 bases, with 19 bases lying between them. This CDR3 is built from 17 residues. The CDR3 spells CASSQDGASSSLYGYTF. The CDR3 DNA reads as TGTGCCAGCAGCCAAGATGGGGCGTCATCTTCCCTTTATGGCTACACCTTC.

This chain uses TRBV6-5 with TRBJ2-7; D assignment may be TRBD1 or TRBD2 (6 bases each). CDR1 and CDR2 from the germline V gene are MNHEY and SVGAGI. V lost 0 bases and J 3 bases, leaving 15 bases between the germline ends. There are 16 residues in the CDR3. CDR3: CASSYSPGAQVYEQYF. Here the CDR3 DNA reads TGTGCCAGCAGTTACTCGCCGGGGGCGCAAGTCTACGAGCAGTACTTC.

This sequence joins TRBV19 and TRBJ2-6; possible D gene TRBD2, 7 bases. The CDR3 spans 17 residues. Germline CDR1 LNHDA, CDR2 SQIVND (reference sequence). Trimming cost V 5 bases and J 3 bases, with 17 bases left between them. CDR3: CASSASPGGIGANVLTF. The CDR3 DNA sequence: TGTGCCAGTAGTGCCTCCCCGGGGGGCATTGGGGCCAACGTCCTGACTTTC.

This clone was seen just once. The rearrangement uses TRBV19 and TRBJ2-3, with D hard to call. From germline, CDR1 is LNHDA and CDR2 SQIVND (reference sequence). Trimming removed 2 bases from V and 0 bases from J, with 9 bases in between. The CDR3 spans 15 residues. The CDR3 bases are TGTGCCAGTAGTATACGGAGATCTAGCACAGATACGCAGTATTTT. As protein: CASSIRRSSTDTQYF.

CDR3 amino acids: CASSLGGTSGSPLHF. The CDR3 DNA sequence: TGTGCCAGCAGTTTAGGCGGCACCTCGGGCTCACCCCTCCACTTT. The rearrangement uses TRBV28 and TRBJ1-6; D gene ambiguous. The CDR3 spans 15 residues. The V end lost 2 bases, the J end lost 10 bases, and 15 bases lay between the germline ends. Germline values: CDR1 MDHEN, CDR2 SYDVKM.

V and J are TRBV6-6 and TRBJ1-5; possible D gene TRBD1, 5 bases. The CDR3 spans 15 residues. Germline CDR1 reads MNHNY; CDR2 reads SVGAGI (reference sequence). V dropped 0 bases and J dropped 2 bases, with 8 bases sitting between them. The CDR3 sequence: CASSYSMTGNQPQHF. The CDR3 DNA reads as TGTGCCAGCAGTTACTCGATGACAGGCAATCAGCCCCAGCATTTT.

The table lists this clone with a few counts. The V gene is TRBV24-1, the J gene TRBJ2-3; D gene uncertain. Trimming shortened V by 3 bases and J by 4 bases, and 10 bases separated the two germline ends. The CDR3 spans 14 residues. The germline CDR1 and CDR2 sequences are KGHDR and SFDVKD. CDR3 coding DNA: TGTGCCACCAGTGATGCCGGGCGAGCAGATACGCAGTATTTT. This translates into CATSDAGRADTQYF.

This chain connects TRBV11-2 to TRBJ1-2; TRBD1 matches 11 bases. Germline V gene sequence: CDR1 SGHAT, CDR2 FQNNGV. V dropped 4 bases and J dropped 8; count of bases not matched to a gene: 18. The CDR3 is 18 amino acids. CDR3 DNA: TGTGCCAGCAGCTCCTTTGGGGTCCGCCCGGGGACAGGGGGAGGCTACACCTTC. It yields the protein CASSSFGVRPGTGGGYTF.

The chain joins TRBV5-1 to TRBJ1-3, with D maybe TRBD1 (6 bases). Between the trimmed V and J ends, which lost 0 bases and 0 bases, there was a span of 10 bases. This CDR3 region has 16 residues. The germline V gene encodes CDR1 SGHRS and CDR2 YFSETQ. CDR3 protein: CASSLAGGSSGNTIYF. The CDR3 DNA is TGCGCCAGCAGCTTGGCTGGGGGCAGCTCTGGAAACACCATATATTTT.

In nucleotides, the CDR3 is TGTGCCAGCTCACCAAACCAGGGCGGGAGCAATCAGCCCCAGCATTTT. Translating gives CASSPNQGGSNQPQHF. The chain carries TRBV18 and TRBJ1-5, with TRBD1 as a possible D gene (5 bases). V shed 2 bases and J shed 1 base, with 12 bases lying between them. The CDR3 loop spans 16 amino acids. Germline V gives CDR1 KGHSH, CDR2 LQKENI. The full variable domain, with the rest looked up from reference TRBV18 and TRBJ1-5, is NAGVMQNPRHLVRRRGQEARLRCSPMKGHSHVYWYRQLPEEGLKFMVYLQKENIIDESGMPKERFSAEFPKEGPSILRIQQVVRGDSAAYFCASSPNQGGSNQPQHFGDGTRLSIL.

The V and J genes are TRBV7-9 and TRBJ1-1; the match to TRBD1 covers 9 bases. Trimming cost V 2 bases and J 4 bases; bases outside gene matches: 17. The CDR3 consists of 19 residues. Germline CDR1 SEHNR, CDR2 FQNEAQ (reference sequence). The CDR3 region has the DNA TGTGCCAGCAGCTTATCCCGGCAAACAGGGGGCAGGTTGGGCACTGAAGCTTTCTTT. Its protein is CASSLSRQTGGRLGTEAFF.

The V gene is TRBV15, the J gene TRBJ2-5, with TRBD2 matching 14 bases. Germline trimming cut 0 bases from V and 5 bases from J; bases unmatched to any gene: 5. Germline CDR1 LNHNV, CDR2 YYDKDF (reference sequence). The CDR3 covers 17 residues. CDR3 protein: CATSRDGLAGGRETQYF. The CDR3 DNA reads TGTGCCACCAGCAGAGATGGACTAGCGGGGGGCCGGGAGACCCAGTACTTC.

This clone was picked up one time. Here the CDR3 DNA reads TGTGCCAGCAGTTACGGAGACAGGGGGACATTCTTC. As protein: CASSYGDRGTFF. V gene TRBV6-5 combines with J gene TRBJ2-1; TRBD1 matches 9 bases. The CDR3 consists of 12 residues. V lost 2 bases, J lost 16 bases, and 6 bases stayed unmatched. Germline V gene data show CDR1 as MNHEY and CDR2 as SVGAGI.

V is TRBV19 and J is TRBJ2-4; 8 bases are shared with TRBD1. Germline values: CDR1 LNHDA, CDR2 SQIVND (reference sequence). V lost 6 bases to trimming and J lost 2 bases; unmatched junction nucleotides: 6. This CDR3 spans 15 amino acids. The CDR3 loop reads CASRGQDQTKNIQYF. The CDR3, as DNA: TGTGCCAGTAGGGGACAGGACCAAACCAAAAACATTCAGTACTTC.

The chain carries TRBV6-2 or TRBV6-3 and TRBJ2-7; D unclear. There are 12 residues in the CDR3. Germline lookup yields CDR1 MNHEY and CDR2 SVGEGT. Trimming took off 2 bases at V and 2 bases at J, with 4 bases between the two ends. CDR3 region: CASSYRAYEQYF. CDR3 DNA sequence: TGTGCCAGCAGTTACAGGGCCTACGAGCAGTACTTC.

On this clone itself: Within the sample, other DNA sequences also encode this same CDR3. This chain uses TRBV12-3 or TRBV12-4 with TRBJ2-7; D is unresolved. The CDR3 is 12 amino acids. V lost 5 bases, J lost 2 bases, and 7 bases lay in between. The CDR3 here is CASSLGTYEQYF. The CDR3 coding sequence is TGTGCCAGCAGTCTAGGAACCTACGAGCAGTACTTC.